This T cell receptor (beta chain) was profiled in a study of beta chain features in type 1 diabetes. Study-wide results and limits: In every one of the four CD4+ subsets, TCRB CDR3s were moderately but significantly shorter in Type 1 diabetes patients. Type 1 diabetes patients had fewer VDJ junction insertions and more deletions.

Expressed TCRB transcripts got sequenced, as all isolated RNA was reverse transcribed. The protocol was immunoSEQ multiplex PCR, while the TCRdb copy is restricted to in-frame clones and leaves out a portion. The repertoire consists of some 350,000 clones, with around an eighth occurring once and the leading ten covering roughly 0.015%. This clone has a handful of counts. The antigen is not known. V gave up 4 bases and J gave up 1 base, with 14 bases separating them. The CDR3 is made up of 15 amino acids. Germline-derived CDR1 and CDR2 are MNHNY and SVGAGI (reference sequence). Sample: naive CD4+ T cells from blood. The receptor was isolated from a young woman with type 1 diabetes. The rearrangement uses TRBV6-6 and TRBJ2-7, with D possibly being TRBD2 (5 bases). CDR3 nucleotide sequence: TGTGCCAGCAGTTTCGGAGGTTGGACGTCCTACGAGCAGTACTTC. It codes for CASSFGGWTSYEQYF.